This T cell receptor beta chain was profiled in a study of T-cell memory formation after mild COVID-19. Across the whole study: TCR clusters showed largely donor specificity. Study-level points and caveats: SARS-CoV-2 specificity of second-wave clones peaking day 37 was unconfirmed. Those CD4+ clones that contracted were mainly in CM and EM (CD8+ ones in EMRA).

This CDR3 is built from 13 residues. Germline-derived CDR1 and CDR2 are MNHEY and SVGAGI. The germline V and J ends were trimmed by 5 bases and 3 bases, with 10 bases remaining between them. This clonotype came up a few times. Its target is unknown. 5'RACE with constant-segment primers built TCRalpha and TCRbeta cDNA libraries with UMIs. MiXCR, run by TCRdb on the 5' RACE reads, gives a single entry per CDR3 protein. Among roughly 400,000 distinct CDR3 sequences listed, approximately 15% were seen once. The source of this sequence is a man aged 18 to 29 who had mild COVID-19 (a few samples of this study predate the infection). Cell type and time point are not known. The chain recombines TRBV6-5 with TRBJ1-2; D is possibly TRBD1 (6 bases). The sample taken for sequencing was PBMCs or a T cell subset sorted from them (not recorded which). The DNA for the CDR3 is TGTGCCAGCAGTCGGACAGATGACTATGGCTACACCTTC. Encoded protein: CASSRTDDYGYTF.